The rows below give T cell receptor beta chains drawn from one sample of a study of blood T cell repertoires in COVID-19. Clones were read by immunoSEQ multiplex PCR, and TCRdb kept only the in-frame ones, dropping some. The data contain some 46,000 clones, roughly 87% of them singletons. The material sequenced was peripheral blood. The receptors were gathered from a man aged 55 to 69 with active COVID-19. Both conserved end residues are part of each CDR3. The order of the fields is CDR3 DNA, CDR3 protein, V gene, J gene, D gene, clone size. A D gene is named only where the DNA matches it firmly. A row's size may be missing; if present it is once, few, many or a size class.

TGCAGCGTTGGGACTAGCGGGGCCAATGAGCAGTTCTTC	CSVGTSGANEQFF	TRBV29-1	TRBJ2-1	TRBD2	-
TGTGCCAGTACGCGGGGTCAGGGGGTTAATTCACCCCTCCACTTT	CASTRGQGVNSPLHF	TRBV19	TRBJ1-6	TRBD1	-
TGTGCCAGCAGCTTGAGCCGGGACTCCCCCGAGCAGTACTTC	CASSLSRDSPEQYF	TRBV7-2	TRBJ2-7	-	-
TGTGCCAGCAGCCAACTAGACAGCAATCAGCCCCAGCATTTT	CASSQLDSNQPQHF	TRBV4-2	TRBJ1-5	-	-
TGTGCCAGCAGCCAATACGGGACAGACCACTTC	CASSQYGTDHF	TRBV3-1/TRBV3-2	TRBJ2-7	TRBD1	-
TGTGCCAGCAGGGGGGGACTGGACGCCTACGAGCAGTACTTC	CASRGGLDAYEQYF	TRBV28	TRBJ2-7	-	-
TGTGCCATCAGAAAAGATAGCGGGGCCGGGGAGCTGTTTTTT	CAIRKDSGAGELFF	TRBV10-3	TRBJ2-2	TRBD2	-
TGTGCCAGCAGCGGGAGATCCGGGAATGAGCAGTTCTTC	CASSGRSGNEQFF	TRBV19	TRBJ2-1	TRBD2	-
TGTGCCAGCAGCCCCGGGACAGGGGGGGAAAAACTGTTTTTT	CASSPGTGGEKLFF	TRBV7-2	TRBJ1-4	TRBD1	-
TGCGCCAGCAGCTTGTACGGGACAGGGGCCAACACCGGGGAGCTGTTTTTT	CASSLYGTGANTGELFF	TRBV5-1	TRBJ2-2	TRBD1	-
TGTGCCAGCAGTTACCCGGGACAAAGCTATGGCTACACCTTC	CASSYPGQSYGYTF	TRBV6-6	TRBJ1-2	-	-
TGTGCCAGCAGCCCAAGGACAGGGGGCCTTGGTCAGCCCCAGCATTTT	CASSPRTGGLGQPQHF	TRBV7-2	TRBJ1-5	TRBD1	once
TGCAGCGTTGCAGAGGTAGCGGGGGGCCGTCCCTACGAGCAGTACTTC	CSVAEVAGGRPYEQYF	TRBV29-1	TRBJ2-7	TRBD2	-
TGTGCCAGCACCACCTACCCGGGACAGGGGAGGAGAAACACCATATATTTT	CASTTYPGQGRRNTIYF	TRBV3-1/TRBV3-2	TRBJ1-3	TRBD1	few
TGTGCCAGCAGCTTAGGGAGATTGAACACTGAAGCTTTCTTT	CASSLGRLNTEAFF	TRBV7-8	TRBJ1-1	-	once
TGCAGTGCTAGTGGTGGAGCTCCAGATACGCAGTATTTT	CSASGGAPDTQYF	TRBV20-1	TRBJ2-3	-	-
TGTGCCAGTAGTCTAGGCGGATACAATGAGCAGTTCTTC	CASSLGGYNEQFF	TRBV19	TRBJ2-1	-	-
TGTGCCAGCATACTAGGGAGCACAGATACGCAGTATTTT	CASILGSTDTQYF	TRBV6-5	TRBJ2-3	-	-
TGTGCCAGCACCCTAGTGACAGGAGCTAACTATGGCTACACCTTC	CASTLVTGANYGYTF	TRBV5-6	TRBJ1-2	-	-
TGTGCCAGCTCACCACCCCTAGCGGGAGCCTACGAGCAGTACTTC	CASSPPLAGAYEQYF	TRBV18	TRBJ2-7	TRBD2	-
TGCGCCAGCAGCCCCCACAGGGATTTGAATGGCTACACCTTC	CASSPHRDLNGYTF	TRBV4-3	TRBJ1-2	-	once
TGTGCCAGCAGTGTTCGGGTTTCCAAAACCTTC	CASSVRVSKTF	TRBV2	TRBJ1-2	-	-
TGCGCCAGCTCCCGAGGGGGACTAGCGGGAGGAAGCACAGATACGCAGTATTTT	CASSRGGLAGGSTDTQYF	TRBV5-1	TRBJ2-3	TRBD2	-
TGTGCCAGCAGTGAAAGAGCGGGAGGTATCAATGAGCAGTTCTTC	CASSERAGGINEQFF	TRBV2	TRBJ2-1	TRBD2	-
TGTGCCAGCAGTTATGTTCGGGACAATGAGCAGTTCTTC	CASSYVRDNEQFF	TRBV6-5	TRBJ2-1	-	-
TGTGCCAGCAGCTTTGGGCAGGGCTACGAGCAGTACTTC	CASSFGQGYEQYF	TRBV11-1	TRBJ2-7	-	-
TGCGCCAGCAGCCAAGATGTACAGCGGGGGGGCTTTTACGAGCAGTACTTC	CASSQDVQRGGFYEQYF	TRBV4-3	TRBJ2-7	TRBD2	-
TGTGCCAGCAGTATACAGGGGCGGGACACTGAAGCTTTCTTT	CASSIQGRDTEAFF	TRBV6-5	TRBJ1-1	TRBD1	-
TGTGCCAGCAGCCGGACAGGGGGCTCGTACAATGAGCAGTTCTTC	CASSRTGGSYNEQFF	TRBV3-1/TRBV3-2	TRBJ2-1	TRBD1	-
TGTGCCAGCAGTACCCCCCGGGTCCGGACTGCGGAGCAGTACTTC	CASSTPRVRTAEQYF	TRBV27	TRBJ2-7	-	-
TGTGCCAGCAGCCGGGACGGGACTCAGACCCAGTACTTC	CASSRDGTQTQYF	TRBV7-3	TRBJ2-5	-	-
TGTGCCAGCAGCGGGACAGGGGGCCGAAGGGGTATTTGGTATGGCTACACCTTC	CASSGTGGRRGIWYGYTF	TRBV28	TRBJ1-2	TRBD1	-
TGCAGCGTTGGGGGCAGGATTTCTGGGGCCAACGTCCTGACTTTC	CSVGGRISGANVLTF	TRBV29-1	TRBJ2-6	-	-
TGTGCCAGCAGCTTAGCGTTTCAGGGCCCGCAGGAGACCCAGTACTTC	CASSLAFQGPQETQYF	TRBV7-2	TRBJ2-5	-	-
TGTGCCAGCAGCTTAGAGGGGGGGGGCAATCAGCCCCAGCATTTT	CASSLEGGGNQPQHF	TRBV7-2	TRBJ1-5	-	-